Listed here are 10 T cell receptor beta chains from one sample, sequenced in a study of cytomegalovirus exposure and HLA in healthy donors. With 60 Vbeta and 13 Jbeta primers, the PCR was carried out. Data came from immunoSEQ multiplex PCR; TCRdb stores just in-frame clones and leaves some out. Of roughly 130,000 clones in the sample, 80% were seen once. The sequencing input was PBMCs. All receptors derive from a man aged 30 to 45 in good health and CMV-seronegative.

The count of this clone is one. The J gene is TRBJ1-2, the V gene TRBV28; no definite D call. Germline V gene lookup returns CDR1 MDHEN and CDR2 SYDVKM. Trimming took 4 bases from V and 1 from J, leaving 10 bases between them. The CDR3 is 14 amino acids. The CDR3 sequence: CASSYPGLNYGYTF. CDR3 sequence (DNA): TGTGCCAGCAGTTACCCAGGCCTTAACTATGGCTACACCTTC.

This clone was seen once. The chain joins TRBV30 to TRBJ2-1; TRBD2 is a possible D gene (6 bases). Trimming stripped 0 bases from V and 3 bases from J, with 12 bases between. The CDR3 totals 15 residues. The germline CDR1 and CDR2 sequences are GTSNPN and SVGIG (reference sequence). The CDR3 coding sequence is TGTGCCTGGAGTGTAACGGGAGTTATCTACAATGAGCAGTTCTTC. This encodes CAWSVTGVIYNEQFF.

This chain links TRBV6-6 with TRBJ1-5; 7 nucleotides align to TRBD1. This CDR3 has 12 amino acids. J was trimmed by 9 bases and V by 6 bases; bases with no gene match: 5. Germline CDR1 MNHNY, CDR2 SVGAGI (reference sequence). Here the CDR3 reads CASRPRGRPQHF. The DNA for the CDR3 is TGTGCCAGCAGACCCAGGGGGAGGCCCCAGCATTTT.

The rearrangement links TRBV18 to TRBJ2-6; D gene ambiguous. CDR3 size: 13 residues. V shed 8 bases and J shed 1 base, with 6 bases lying between them. CDR1 is KGHSH and CDR2 is LQKENI in the germline V gene. The CDR3 spells CASLLSGANVLTF. DNA of the CDR3: TGTGCCAGCCTACTTTCTGGGGCCAACGTCCTGACTTTC.

The V call is TRBV7-2, the J call TRBJ2-5, with TRBD1 matching over 8 bases. Germline CDR1 is SGHTA and CDR2 is FQGNSA. The CDR3 loop spans 15 amino acids. V was clipped by 4 bases and J by 4 bases; unmatched bases: 8. CDR3 sequence reads: CASSSGQGWGETQYF. The DNA of the CDR3 is TGTGCCAGCAGCTCCGGACAGGGCTGGGGAGAGACCCAGTACTTC.

The chain recombines TRBV2 with TRBJ2-2; 13 bases align to TRBD2. V lost 7 bases to trimming and J lost 7 bases; unmatched junction nucleotides: 24. CDR3 size: 21 residues. Germline values: CDR1 SNHLY, CDR2 FYNNEI. In DNA form, the CDR3 reads TGTGCCAGCACCAAGGGGGACGCCGGTTGGACTAGCGGGAGATATTTCGGGGAGCTGTTTTTT. It yields the protein CASTKGDAGWTSGRYFGELFF. The full variable domain, with the rest looked up from reference TRBV2 and TRBJ2-2, is EPEVTQTPSHQVTQMGQEVILRCVPISNHLYFYWYRQILGQKVEFLVSFYNNEISEKSEIFDDQFSVERPDGSNFTLKIRSTKLEDSAMYFCASTKGDAGWTSGRYFGELFFGEGSRLTVL.

This clone was seen just once. This rearrangement joins TRBV10-1 to TRBJ2-7, with 11 bases that match TRBD1. This CDR3 contains 16 residues. Germline-derived CDR1 and CDR2 are WNHNN and SYGVQD (reference sequence). V lost 4 bases and J lost 2; bases outside the gene matches: 7. The CDR3 loop reads CASSGGQGVFPYEQYF. As DNA, the CDR3 is TGCGCCAGCAGTGGGGGACAGGGGGTTTTTCCCTACGAGCAGTACTTC.

This sequence joins TRBV7-9 and TRBJ2-2; a possible D gene is TRBD2 (5 bases). Germline V gives CDR1 SEHNR, CDR2 FQNEAQ (reference sequence). Trimming took off 7 bases at V and 0 bases at J, with 21 bases between the two ends. The CDR3 covers 18 residues. The CDR3 DNA sequence: TGTGCCAGCACCCTAACGTGGCGGGCCACCGCGAACACCGGGGAGCTGTTTTTT. Translated, it gives CASTLTWRATANTGELFF.

J is TRBJ2-5 and V is TRBV11-2; 8 bases are a match to TRBD2. This CDR3 spans 15 amino acids. With 0 bases clipped from V and 5 bases from J, the junction kept 5 bases outside the gene matches. The germline V gene has CDR1 SGHAT and CDR2 FQNNGV. The CDR3: CASSLEISGSETQYF. CDR3 bases: TGTGCCAGCAGCTTAGAAATAAGCGGGAGTGAGACCCAGTACTTC.

The chain is built from TRBV4-1 and TRBJ2-7, with D maybe TRBD1 (6 bases). V was clipped by 5 bases and J by 1 base, with 9 bases between them. The CDR3 spans 13 residues. The V gene's germline CDR1 is MGHRA and CDR2 YSYEKL. This CDR3 reads CASSLGQSYEQYF. In DNA form, the CDR3 reads TGCGCCAGCAGCTTAGGACAGTCCTACGAGCAGTACTTC.